This T cell receptor (beta chain) was retrieved from a study of T-cell reconstitution after alpha-beta-depleted transplantation in children. Study-wide results and caveats: Some patients' high day-60 TCRbeta diversity was traced to surviving recipient T cells and thymic progenitors. A year post-transplant, T-cell counts and diversity derived mostly from newly produced T cells.

As to this clonotype: Its antigen is undetermined.

Unique molecular identifiers tagged the TCRbeta library. TCRdb itself ran the PCR reads through MiXCR, one entry per CDR3 protein. The repertoire holds 200,000 to 300,000 distinct CDR3 sequences, with 20% to 30% as singletons. Germline CDR1 is MDHEN and CDR2 is SYDVKM. Trimming removed 3 bases from V and 5 bases from J; junction bases left unmatched: 5. The CDR3 sequence is 14 residues long. The rearrangement uses TRBV28 and TRBJ2-5, with 8 positions matching TRBD2. Sequenced material: PBMCs, mostly from graft donor cells, taken 360 days after TCRalphabeta/CD19-depleted stem cell transplant. The source is a female patient aged 2-9 years who had a stem cell transplant for congenital amegakaryocytic thrombocytopenia, so the T cells may come from the graft donor. Here the CDR3 DNA reads TGTGCCAGCAGTTTCGCGGGGGGACGGGAGACCCAGTACTTC. Amino acid sequence: CASSFAGGRETQYF.